These 19 T cell receptor beta chains were all obtained from the same sample, sequenced in a study of cytomegalovirus exposure and HLA in healthy donors. Primers: 60 Vbeta forward and 13 Jbeta reverse. Clones were read by immunoSEQ multiplex PCR, and TCRdb kept only the in-frame ones, dropping some. The table has 85,000 to 100,000 clones, 86% seen once. The sequenced sample consisted of PBMCs. These receptors were taken from a man aged 25-45 years in good health and CMV-seropositive.

This clone was seen just once. CDR3 sequence: CASSHQDSSAYEQYF. Here the CDR3 DNA reads TGCGCCAGCAGCCACCAGGACAGCAGTGCCTACGAGCAGTACTTC. V usage is TRBV4-1 and J usage is TRBJ2-5, with a weak D call TRBD1 (6 bases). The J call may be faulty, since TRBJ2-7 better matches the DNA end. Germline CDR1 is MGHRA and CDR2 is YSYEKL. The CDR3 is made up of 15 amino acids.

The rearrangement links TRBV30 to TRBJ1-5; 9 nucleotides match TRBD1. The CDR3 has 14 amino acids. CDR1 is GTSNPN, CDR2 SVGIG, per germline (reference sequence). V lost 5 bases and J lost 3; bases outside the gene matches: 5. CDR3 in amino acids: CAWDRDRDNQPQHF. The DNA of the CDR3 is TGTGCCTGGGACCGGGACAGGGACAATCAGCCCCAGCATTTT.

The chain links TRBV5-5 to TRBJ2-7; TRBD1 matches 8 bases. The trim removed 5 bases at V and 2 bases at J, leaving 9 bases unmatched. The CDR3 is 15 residues long. Per the germline V gene, CDR1 is SGHKS and CDR2 is YYEKEE (reference sequence). CDR3 in amino acids: CASSPWDRRTYEQYF. The CDR3 nucleotides are TGTGCCAGCAGTCCATGGGACAGGCGCACCTACGAGCAGTACTTC.

V gene TRBV2 combines with J gene TRBJ2-1; 15 positions agree with TRBD2. V lost 2 bases, J lost 12 bases, and 8 bases stayed unmatched. The length of the CDR3 is 16 residues. Germline V gene lookup returns CDR1 SNHLY and CDR2 FYNNEI. CDR3 residues: CASSESWPGLAGGQFF. CDR3 nucleotide sequence: TGTGCCAGCAGTGAATCTTGGCCGGGACTAGCGGGAGGGCAGTTCTTC.

This chain links TRBV4-1 with TRBJ2-1; 8 bases agree with TRBD2. The CDR3 has 15 residues. The germline V gene has CDR1 MGHRA and CDR2 YSYEKL. V lost 4 bases and J lost 13; bases outside the gene matches: 15. The CDR3 is CASSPPNGGGPPQFF. CDR3 in DNA: TGCGCCAGCAGCCCCCCGAACGGGGGGGGCCCCCCCCAGTTCTTC.

The rearrangement links TRBV5-6 to TRBJ2-5, with a weak D call TRBD1 (6 bases). The J call may be faulty, since TRBJ2-7 better matches the DNA end. CDR1 is SGHDT and CDR2 is YYEEEE in the germline V gene. CDR3 length: 14 amino acids. Written as DNA, the CDR3 is TGTGCCAGCAGCCCAAGACAGGTCCCCTACGAGCAGTACTTC. It is translated as CASSPRQVPYEQYF.

J is TRBJ2-2 and V is TRBV7-6; D possibly corresponds to TRBD1 (6 bases). The germline V gene has CDR1 SGHVS and CDR2 FNYEAQ. With 10 bases removed from V and 5 bases from J, the gap between germline ends came to 11 bases. The CDR3 extends over 12 amino acids. CDR3 bases: TGTGCCACCTACAGGGCAACCGGGGAGCTGTTTTTT. This codes for CATYRATGELFF.

The DNA for the CDR3 is TGTGCCACCAGCAGAGATCGGCTAGCGGGAGGCTCCTACAATGAGCAGTTCTTC. Translating gives CATSRDRLAGGSYNEQFF. The genes are TRBV15 and TRBJ2-1; TRBD2 agrees at 11 bases. Germline V lookup: CDR1 LNHNV, CDR2 YYDKDF (reference sequence). This CDR3 spans 18 amino acids. Trimming took 0 bases from V and 0 from J; bases not matched to a gene: 4.

The chain combines TRBV5-1 with TRBJ2-2, with D possibly matching TRBD1 (6 bases). V lost 0 bases and J 6 bases, leaving 12 bases between the germline ends. The CDR3 has 15 amino acids. From germline, CDR1 is SGHRS and CDR2 YFSETQ. The DNA of the CDR3 is TGCGCCAGCAGCTTGGCAGGGACAAACGCCGGGGAGCTGTTTTTT. Protein product: CASSLAGTNAGELFF.

The chain uses TRBV4-2 and TRBJ1-2; D gene unclear. Germline V gene data show CDR1 as LGHNA and CDR2 as YNFKEQ. The ends were cut back, 4 bases at V and 4 bases at J, with 19 bases in the middle. This CDR3 has 16 residues. The CDR3 reads CASSPPGVPLTYGYTF. The CDR3 region has the DNA TGTGCCAGCAGCCCGCCCGGGGTGCCCTTAACCTATGGCTACACCTTC.

This clone was counted a few times. V gene TRBV4-1 combines with J gene TRBJ2-1, with 9 bases aligning to TRBD2. CDR3 length equals 16 residues. V was pared by 1 base and J by 2 bases, with 3 bases of the junction left unmatched. The germline CDR1 and CDR2 sequences are MGHRA and YSYEKL. The CDR3 region has the DNA TGCGCCAGCAGCCAAGGGCCTAGCGGGACCTACAATGAGCAGTTCTTC. Residues: CASSQGPSGTYNEQFF.

V and J are TRBV7-3 and TRBJ2-1; 7 bases are shared with TRBD2. Germline CDR1 SGHTA, CDR2 FQGTGA. This CDR3 has 14 residues. The V and J ends lost 5 bases and 9 bases, in that order; junction bases with no gene match: 10. Here the CDR3 DNA reads TGTGCCAGCAGCCTCCTCGGCGGGAGCGGTGAGCAGTTCTTC. It encodes CASSLLGGSGEQFF.

The gene calls are TRBV5-4 and TRBJ2-5; possible D gene TRBD1, 6 bases. The V end lost 4 bases, the J end lost 2 bases, and 12 bases lay between the germline ends. Germline V gene data show CDR1 as SGHNT and CDR2 as YYREEE (reference sequence). The length of the CDR3 is 14 residues. Here the CDR3 reads CASSRGQHQETQYF. In DNA, the CDR3 is TGTGCCAGCAGCCGAGGACAGCATCAAGAGACCCAGTACTTC.

The V gene is TRBV7-9, the J gene TRBJ1-1; the match to TRBD1 covers 8 bases. The CDR3 is made up of 15 amino acids. Germline V CDR1 and CDR2: SEHNR, FQNEAQ (reference sequence). With V trimmed by 5 bases and J by 8 bases, 13 bases remained unmatched. For the CDR3, the DNA is TGTGCCAGCAGCCGTCGACAGGGGCTATTGGAGGAAGCTTTCTTT. It yields the protein CASSRRQGLLEEAFF.

This clone was picked up a small number of times. J is TRBJ2-2 and V is TRBV4-1, with TRBD2 as a possible D gene (6 bases). Trimming removed 5 bases from V and 5 bases from J, with 9 bases in between. The CDR3 is 13 residues long. Looked up from germline, CDR1 is MGHRA and CDR2 is YSYEKL. CDR3 residues: CASSWGGTGELFF. In DNA, the CDR3 is TGCGCCAGCAGCTGGGGAGGTACCGGGGAGCTGTTTTTT.

The V gene is TRBV11-3, the J gene TRBJ2-2; 7 bases agree with TRBD1. V dropped 9 bases and J dropped 7; count of bases not matched to a gene: 5. Germline-derived CDR1 and CDR2 are SGHNT and YENEEA. CDR3 length: 12 amino acids. The CDR3: CASRGPGGELFF. Here the CDR3 DNA reads TGTGCCAGTAGGGGGCCTGGCGGGGAGCTGTTTTTT.

The J gene is TRBJ2-1, the V gene TRBV7-3, with 10 bases lining up with TRBD2. V was pared by 2 bases and J by 8 bases, with 9 bases of the junction left unmatched. Germline-derived CDR1 and CDR2 are SGHTA and FQGTGA. The CDR3 has 16 residues. The CDR3 DNA sequence: TGTGCCAGCAGCTTAGGTACTAGCGGGGAAGGCTATGAGCAGTTCTTC. Protein product: CASSLGTSGEGYEQFF.

The chain recombines TRBV5-1 with TRBJ2-5, with D possibly TRBD2 on 7 matching bases. V shed 4 bases and J shed 7 bases, with 17 bases lying between them. The CDR3 contains 14 residues. The germline CDR1 and CDR2 sequences are SGHRS and YFSETQ. This chain's CDR3 is CASSGQLGGGTQYF. DNA of the CDR3: TGCGCCAGCAGCGGACAACTAGGGGGGGGGACCCAGTACTTC.

To note about this clone: Different DNA sequences within this sample yield the same CDR3. The chain couples TRBV7-2 to TRBJ1-5, with D possibly being TRBD1 (5 bases). Germline CDR1 is SGHTA and CDR2 is FQGNSA. The ends were cut back, 1 base at V and 7 bases at J, with 14 bases in the middle. The CDR3 runs to 15 residues. CDR3 residues: CASSLVAGREQPQHF. CDR3 nucleotide sequence: TGTGCCAGCAGCTTAGTAGCAGGGCGGGAACAGCCCCAGCATTTT.